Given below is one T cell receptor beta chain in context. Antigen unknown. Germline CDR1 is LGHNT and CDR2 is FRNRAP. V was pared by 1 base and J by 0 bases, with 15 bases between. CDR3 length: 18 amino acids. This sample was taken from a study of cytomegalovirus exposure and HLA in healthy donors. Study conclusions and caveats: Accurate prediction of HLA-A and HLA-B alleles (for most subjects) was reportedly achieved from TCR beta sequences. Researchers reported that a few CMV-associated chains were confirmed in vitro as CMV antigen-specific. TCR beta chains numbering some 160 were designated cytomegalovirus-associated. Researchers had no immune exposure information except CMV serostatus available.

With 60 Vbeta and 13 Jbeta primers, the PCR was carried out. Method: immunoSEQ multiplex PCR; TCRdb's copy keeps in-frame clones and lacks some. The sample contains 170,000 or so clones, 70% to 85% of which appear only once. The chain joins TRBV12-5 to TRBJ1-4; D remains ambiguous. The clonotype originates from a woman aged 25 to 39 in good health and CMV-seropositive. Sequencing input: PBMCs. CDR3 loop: CASGLEFPRLSTNEKLFF. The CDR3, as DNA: TGTGCTAGTGGTTTGGAATTCCCAAGACTATCAACTAATGAAAAACTGTTTTTT.